This passage covers 30 T cell receptor beta chains from one sample sequenced in a study of T cell changes during pregnancy in multiple sclerosis. Here immunoSEQ multiplex PCR was the method, and the copy in TCRdb shows in-frame clones only, minus some. The data contain about 36,000 clones, 93% of them singletons. The source was CD4+ T cells from peripheral blood mononuclear cells, collected in the first trimester of pregnancy. These receptors came from a female donor with multiple sclerosis, enrolled in a pregnancy study.

This clone came up once. The rearrangement links TRBV11-3 to TRBJ2-1, with D possibly being TRBD1 (6 bases). Trimming removed 3 bases at V and 8 bases at J, with 8 bases between. Germline V gene data show CDR1 as SGHNT and CDR2 as YENEEA. This CDR3 contains 12 residues. CDR3 DNA sequence: TGTGCCAGCAGCTTCAGGGGTTATGAGCAGTTCTTC. Its protein is CASSFRGYEQFF.

V is TRBV5-1 and J is TRBJ1-1, with D possibly TRBD1 on 5 matching bases. CDR3 length equals 15 residues. The germline gives CDR1 SGHRS, CDR2 YFSETQ. Trimming took 4 bases from V and 1 from J, leaving 14 bases between them. The CDR3 spells CASSRGGTENTEAFF. The CDR3 DNA is TGCGCCAGCAGCCGAGGCGGGACCGAGAACACTGAAGCTTTCTTT.

The chain employs TRBV7-8 and TRBJ1-5, with D possibly matching TRBD1 (5 bases). Germline V gene lookup returns CDR1 SGHVS and CDR2 FQNEAQ. V lost 5 bases to trimming and J lost 2 bases, with 13 bases between them. The length of the CDR3 is 15 residues. The CDR3 loop is CASSIQGGGNQPQHF. The CDR3 DNA sequence: TGTGCCAGCAGCATCCAGGGTGGCGGCAATCAGCCCCAGCATTTT.

In DNA form, the CDR3 reads TGTGCCAGCAGCTCCCCTCCCCCTGGGGCCAACGTCCTGACTTTC. It codes for CASSSPPPGANVLTF. This chain uses TRBV7-3 with TRBJ2-6; D is uncertain. Germline V gives CDR1 SGHTA, CDR2 FQGTGA. Trimming took 4 bases from V and 2 from J, leaving 9 bases between them. This CDR3 comprises 15 residues.

The V gene is TRBV7-2, the J gene TRBJ1-2; perhaps TRBD1 as D (5 bases). The germline V gene has CDR1 SGHTA and CDR2 FQGNSA. V was pared by 1 base and J by 5 bases, with 14 bases between. This CDR3 is built from 15 residues. The CDR3 nucleotides are TGTGCCAGCAGCTTAGGGGGGGATGCTGGATATGGCTACACCTTC. Its translation: CASSLGGDAGYGYTF.

The J gene is TRBJ2-2, the V gene TRBV10-3; TRBD1 aligns across 9 bases. With V trimmed by 6 bases and J by 5 bases, 4 bases remained unmatched. Germline V gives CDR1 ENHRY, CDR2 SYGVKD. CDR3 size: 14 residues. The CDR3 reads CAIRGQGSTGELFF. In DNA form, the CDR3 reads TGTGCCATCAGGGGACAGGGTTCTACCGGGGAGCTGTTTTTT.

The chain is built from TRBV7-9 and TRBJ1-1; D not certain. V gave up 2 bases and J gave up 1 base, with 5 bases separating them. The CDR3 is 13 residues long. CDR1 is SEHNR and CDR2 is FQNEAQ in the germline V gene (reference sequence). The CDR3 region is CASSLNGNTEAFF. For the CDR3, the DNA is TGTGCCAGCAGCTTAAACGGGAACACTGAAGCTTTCTTT.

The J gene is TRBJ2-3, the V gene TRBV5-1; 15 nucleotides match TRBD2. CDR1 and CDR2 (germline): SGHRS, YFSETQ. The J segment lost 6 bases and the V segment lost 4 bases, leaving 6 bases of the junction unmatched. The length of the CDR3 is 16 residues. CDR3 in amino acids: CASSGGLAGGRDTQYF. As DNA, the CDR3 is TGCGCCAGCAGCGGCGGACTAGCGGGAGGGAGGGATACGCAGTATTTT.

This chain links TRBV28 with TRBJ1-1; a possible D gene is TRBD1 (5 bases). Germline CDR1 is MDHEN and CDR2 is SYDVKM. Between the trimmed V and J ends, which lost 6 bases and 5 bases, there was a span of 13 bases. This CDR3 region has 13 residues. The CDR3: CASRAGWRTEAFF. DNA for the CDR3: TGTGCCAGCAGGGCAGGGTGGCGGACTGAAGCTTTCTTT.

This clone was observed a single time. This sequence joins TRBV27 and TRBJ2-7; TRBD1 matches 10 bases. Unmatched junction bases numbered 4, after V lost 5 bases and J lost 0 bases. The CDR3 has 15 amino acids. In germline, CDR1 is MNHEY, CDR2 SMNVEV (reference sequence). The CDR3 DNA reads as TGTGCCAGCAGTCCCGGGACAGGGGTCTCCTACGAGCAGTACTTC. Protein sequence: CASSPGTGVSYEQYF.

The chain has TRBV30 and TRBJ2-2; 8 positions match TRBD2. The CDR3 loop spans 14 amino acids. The V and J ends lost 3 bases and 5 bases, in that order; junction bases with no gene match: 5. The germline CDR1 and CDR2 sequences are GTSNPN and SVGIG (reference sequence). The CDR3 bases are TGTGCCTGGAGAATCAGCGGGAGAACCGGGGAGCTGTTTTTT. As protein: CAWRISGRTGELFF. The variable domain in full, with the rest retrieved from reference TRBV30 and TRBJ2-2, is SQTIHQWPATLVQPVGSPLSLECTVEGTSNPNLYWYRQAAGRGLQLLFYSVGIGQISSEVPQNLSASRPQDRQFILSSKKLLLSDSGFYLCAWRISGRTGELFFGEGSRLTVL.

This clone was found once. The rearrangement links TRBV6-5 to TRBJ2-3; 8 nucleotides line up with TRBD2. Germline CDR1 reads MNHEY; CDR2 reads SVGAGI. V lost 3 bases and J lost 4; bases outside the gene matches: 6. This CDR3 is built from 15 residues. The chain's CDR3 is CASSYSGEFPDTQYF. The DNA of the CDR3 is TGTGCCAGCAGTTATAGCGGGGAGTTCCCAGATACGCAGTATTTT.

V usage is TRBV5-1 and J usage is TRBJ2-1, with TRBD2 matching 10 bases. This CDR3 region has 20 residues. After removal of 4 bases from V and 1 base from J, the junction contained 17 bases not matched to a gene. The germline CDR1 and CDR2 sequences are SGHRS and YFSETQ. The CDR3 is CASSPNPRASGSGSYNEQFF. The DNA of the CDR3 is TGCGCCAGCAGCCCTAATCCGCGGGCTAGCGGGAGTGGTTCCTACAATGAGCAGTTCTTC. Variable domain in full (rest from reference TRBV5-1 and TRBJ2-1): KAGVTQTPRYLIKTRGQQVTLSCSPISGHRSVSWYQQTPGQGLQFLFEYFSETQRNKGNFPGRFSGRQFSNSRSEMNVSTLELGDSALYLCASSPNPRASGSGSYNEQFFGPGTRLTVL.

This chain connects TRBV10-3 to TRBJ1-4; possible D gene TRBD1, 5 bases. The length of the CDR3 is 12 residues. The germline CDR1 and CDR2 sequences are ENHRY and SYGVKD. Trimming removed 2 bases at V and 8 bases at J, with 6 bases between. The CDR3 reads CAISEPGEKLFF. In DNA, the CDR3 is TGTGCCATCAGTGAGCCAGGGGAAAAACTGTTTTTT.

The rearrangement uses TRBV7-2 and TRBJ2-2; 8 nucleotides align to TRBD1. The germline gives CDR1 SGHTA, CDR2 FQGNSA. Trimming cost V 2 bases and J 1 base; bases outside gene matches: 3. The CDR3 has 16 residues. CDR3 nucleotides: TGTGCCAGCAGCTTATACGGGACAGGGAACACCGGGGAGCTGTTTTTT. This encodes CASSLYGTGNTGELFF.

This clone is medium-sized (0.01 to 0.1%). The chain carries TRBV7-8 and TRBJ1-5; no clear D. With 3 bases removed from V and 1 base from J, the gap between germline ends came to 13 bases. The germline V gene encodes CDR1 SGHVS and CDR2 FQNEAQ. The CDR3 has 16 residues. The CDR3 region is CASSFSGLNSNQPQHF. CDR3 sequence (DNA): TGTGCCAGCAGCTTCTCCGGGTTGAACAGCAATCAGCCCCAGCATTTT.

This chain uses TRBV19 with TRBJ1-3, with D perhaps matching TRBD1 (5 bases). Deletions cut 3 bases from V and 1 base from J, with 7 bases between. Germline V gene sequence: CDR1 LNHDA, CDR2 SQIVND (reference sequence). The CDR3 length is 14 residues. CDR3 sequence (DNA): TGTGCCAGTAGTATTCGGACATCTGGAAACACCATATATTTT. It codes for CASSIRTSGNTIYF.

The V and J genes are TRBV7-7 and TRBJ2-5; D is unresolved. Deletions cut 4 bases from V and 3 bases from J, with 3 bases between. CDR1 is SSHAT and CDR2 is FNYEAQ in the germline V gene (reference sequence). The CDR3 length is 11 residues. The CDR3 region has the DNA TGTGCCAGCAGCTCGGAAGAGACCCAGTACTTC. It specifies CASSSEETQYF.

This clone has only a few counts. In DNA, the CDR3 is TGTGCCAGCAGCTTACGAGGTGGAAACACCGGGGAGCTGTTTTTT. Its protein product is CASSLRGGNTGELFF. The genes are TRBV7-3 and TRBJ2-2; D unclear. The CDR3 contains 15 residues. The germline CDR1 and CDR2 sequences are SGHTA and FQGTGA. V gave up 2 bases and J gave up 2 bases, with 9 bases separating them.

The V and J genes are TRBV14 and TRBJ1-2; a possible D gene is TRBD1 (5 bases). Looked up from germline, CDR1 is SGHDN and CDR2 is FVKESK. V was cut by 0 bases and J by 6 bases, with 8 bases left in between. The CDR3 is 13 amino acids. The CDR3: CASSQDYRNGYTF. The DNA for the CDR3 is TGTGCCAGCAGCCAAGATTACAGGAATGGCTACACCTTC. The full variable domain, its missing parts supplied by reference TRBV14 and TRBJ1-2, is EAGVTQFPSHSVIEKGQTVTLRCDPISGHDNLYWYRRVMGKEIKFLLHFVKESKQDESGMPNNRFLAERTGGTYSTLKVQPAELEDSGVYFCASSQDYRNGYTFGSGTRLTVV.

The chain links TRBV5-1 to TRBJ1-1; D is possibly TRBD1 (6 bases). Between the trimmed V and J ends, which lost 0 bases and 5 bases, there was a span of 14 bases. The CDR3 has 15 amino acids. CDR1 is SGHRS and CDR2 is YFSETQ in the germline V gene. DNA of the CDR3: TGCGCCAGCAGCTTGGGGGACATCCAGGGGACTGAAGCTTTCTTT. It encodes CASSLGDIQGTEAFF. Looking up the rest from reference TRBV5-1 and TRBJ1-1 gives the full variable domain: KAGVTQTPRYLIKTRGQQVTLSCSPISGHRSVSWYQQTPGQGLQFLFEYFSETQRNKGNFPGRFSGRQFSNSRSEMNVSTLELGDSALYLCASSLGDIQGTEAFFGQGTRLTVV.

This clone is a singleton in its sample. The chain carries TRBV4-1 and TRBJ2-7, with no clear D. Germline-derived CDR1 and CDR2 are MGHRA and YSYEKL. The CDR3 is made up of 15 amino acids. Between the trimmed V and J ends, which lost 4 bases and 0 bases, there was a span of 13 bases. CDR3 DNA sequence: TGCGCCAGCAGCCGAGACTCCCGGAGCTCCTACGAGCAGTACTTC. Protein sequence: CASSRDSRSSYEQYF.

V is TRBV11-3 and J is TRBJ2-3; 12 positions match TRBD2. V lost 1 base, J lost 5 bases, and 4 bases stayed unmatched. The CDR3 runs 16 residues. CDR1 SGHNT and CDR2 YENEEA come from the germline V gene. The CDR3 protein is CASSLGLAGDGDTQYF. CDR3 bases: TGTGCCAGCAGCTTAGGACTAGCGGGAGATGGAGATACGCAGTATTTT.

The chain couples TRBV7-8 to TRBJ2-3, with 9 positions matching TRBD1. Germline V lookup: CDR1 SGHVS, CDR2 FQNEAQ. V lost 5 bases, J lost 7 bases, and 19 bases stayed unmatched. The CDR3 length is 18 residues. CDR3 nucleotide sequence: TGTGCCAGCAGCCAAAGCTCTAGACGGACAGGGGACTTTTATACGCAGTATTTT. Its translation: CASSQSSRRTGDFYTQYF.

The chain has TRBV5-3 and TRBJ2-1; 8 positions agree with TRBD1. TRBV5-3 counts as an open reading frame of uncertain function. Unmatched junction bases numbered 2, after V lost 2 bases and J lost 4 bases. The CDR3 covers 14 residues. The CDR3 nucleotides read TGTGCCAGAAGCTTTGGACAGGGATACAATGAGCAGTTCTTC. Its protein is CARSFGQGYNEQFF.

This chain uses TRBV11-1 with TRBJ2-7; 7 bases match TRBD1. In germline, CDR1 is SGHAT, CDR2 FQDESV (reference sequence). V lost 5 bases, J lost 3 bases, and 4 bases stayed unmatched. This CDR3 contains 13 residues. The CDR3 here is CASSRQGSYEQYF. The DNA for the CDR3 is TGTGCCAGCAGCCGACAGGGTAGCTACGAGCAGTACTTC.

The chain links TRBV6-1 to TRBJ2-2; D is undetermined. This CDR3 contains 16 residues. Trimming removed 3 bases at V and 5 bases at J, with 16 bases between. Looked up from germline, CDR1 is MNHNS and CDR2 is SASEGT. The DNA of the CDR3 is TGTGCCAGCAGTGACCCGGCAGGCCCCAGGACCGGGGAGCTGTTTTTT. It codes for CASSDPAGPRTGELFF.

The chain uses TRBV10-3 and TRBJ1-5; a weak D match, TRBD1 (5 bases). The CDR3 is 14 amino acids. V was cut by 4 bases and J by 0 bases, with 7 bases left in between. Germline CDR1 ENHRY, CDR2 SYGVKD. In DNA form, the CDR3 reads TGTGCCATCAGTGCAGGGCTTAGCAATCAGCCCCAGCATTTT. This translates into CAISAGLSNQPQHF.

This clone appeared once. V usage is TRBV6-4 and J usage is TRBJ1-5; no definite D call. CDR3 length equals 11 residues. V gave up 7 bases and J gave up 4 bases, with 5 bases separating them. Germline V gives CDR1 MRHNA, CDR2 SNTAGT. This chain's CDR3 is CASTTNQPQHF. The DNA of the CDR3 is TGTGCCAGCACCACAAATCAGCCCCAGCATTTT.

The chain is built from TRBV7-7 and TRBJ2-7; TRBD1 matches 7 bases. The V and J ends lost 5 bases and 3 bases, in that order; junction bases with no gene match: 4. The CDR3 extends over 13 amino acids. Germline V gene data show CDR1 as SSHAT and CDR2 as FNYEAQ (reference sequence). DNA for the CDR3: TGTGCCAGCAGCCTTGGGGACAGCTACGAGCAGTACTTC. Its translation: CASSLGDSYEQYF.